The 21 T cell receptor beta chains below all came from one sample that was sequenced in a study of T cell repertoires in cytomegalovirus infection. TCRdb recomputed calls from the reads with MiXCR, one row per CDR3 protein. The data hold 97,000 or so distinct CDR3 sequences, with 16% observed a single time. Sequences were obtained from PBMCs. The receptors were gathered from a human donor in good health (CMV status not recorded). Some clones in this sample may be carry-over from other donors' samples.

This clonotype has at least ten counts. CDR3 DNA sequence: TGTGCCAGCCGAGCGGGGGACTCATACAATGAGCAGTTCTTC. This encodes CASRAGDSYNEQFF. V usage is TRBV2 and J usage is TRBJ2-1; 8 bases are a match to TRBD2. The V segment lost 8 bases and the J segment 4 bases; nucleotides outside the gene matches: 7. Germline V gives CDR1 SNHLY, CDR2 FYNNEI. This CDR3 is 14 amino acids long.

V gene TRBV7-9 combines with J gene TRBJ1-1; D call uncertain. The CDR3 covers 13 residues. Trimming left V 5 bases short and J 6 bases short, with 13 bases between. CDR1 is SEHNR, CDR2 FQNEAQ, per germline (reference sequence). The CDR3 sequence: CASSHNPGPEAFF. CDR3 in DNA: TGTGCCAGCAGCCACAATCCCGGTCCTGAAGCTTTCTTT.

This clonotype was recorded at least ten times. This chain uses TRBV20-1 with TRBJ2-5, with 9 bases identical to TRBD2. The V gene end was trimmed by 2 bases and the J gene end by 2 bases; junction bases not matched to a gene: 6. The CDR3 is 15 residues long. The V gene's germline CDR1 is DFQATT and CDR2 SNEGSKA (reference sequence). CDR3 DNA: TGCAGTGCTAGAAAAAGCGGGGGGATACAAGAGACCCAGTACTTC. Its translation is CSARKSGGIQETQYF.

This clonotype was observed at least ten times. The V call is TRBV7-9, the J call TRBJ1-3, with unresolved D. Germline V gene lookup returns CDR1 SEHNR and CDR2 FQNEAQ (reference sequence). V was pared by 0 bases and J by 3 bases, with 6 bases between. The CDR3 covers 14 residues. CDR3 sequence: CASSLAGFGNTIYF. DNA for the CDR3: TGTGCCAGCAGCTTAGCGGGGTTTGGAAACACCATATATTTT. Looking up the rest from reference TRBV7-9 and TRBJ1-3 gives the full variable domain: DTGVSQNPRHKITKRGQNVTFRCDPISEHNRLYWYRQTLGQGPEFLTYFQNEAQLEKSRLLSDRFSAERPKGSFSTLEIQRTEQGDSAMYLCASSLAGFGNTIYFGEGSWLTVV.

At least ten counts were recorded for this clonotype. The chain couples TRBV6-2 or TRBV6-3 to TRBJ2-1, with unresolved D. Germline V gives CDR1 MNHEY, CDR2 SVGEGT. This CDR3 comprises 14 residues. Trimming shortened V by 6 bases and J by 2 bases, and 11 bases separated the two germline ends. The CDR3: CASRPWGPYNEQFF. The CDR3 DNA reads as TGTGCCAGCAGACCCTGGGGTCCCTACAATGAGCAGTTCTTC.

At least ten counts were recorded for this clonotype. CDR3 DNA: TGTGCCAGCAGCTTAGGACAGACACAGCCCCAGCATTTT. Residues: CASSLGQTQPQHF. V is TRBV7-2 and J is TRBJ1-5, with D perhaps matching TRBD1 (5 bases). Trimming removed 1 base at V and 7 bases at J, with 8 bases between. CDR3 length: 13 amino acids. In germline, CDR1 is SGHTA, CDR2 FQGNSA.

The CDR3 protein is CASSQVGQANTEAFF. CDR3 DNA: TGTGCCAGCAGCCAGGTGGGACAGGCAAACACTGAAGCTTTCTTT. The V and J genes are TRBV2 and TRBJ1-1; 8 positions match TRBD1. The germline CDR1 and CDR2 sequences are SNHLY and FYNNEI. CDR3 size: 15 residues. V lost 6 bases to trimming and J lost 2 bases; unmatched junction nucleotides: 8.

This chain joins TRBV5-4 and TRBJ1-1; D is perhaps TRBD1 (5 bases). V lost 5 bases to trimming and J lost 0 bases, with 14 bases between them. Germline CDR1 reads SGHNT; CDR2 reads YYREEE (reference sequence). This CDR3 has 15 amino acids. The chain's CDR3 is CASRKTASVNTEAFF. In DNA form, the CDR3 reads TGTGCCAGCAGGAAGACAGCTTCAGTGAACACTGAAGCTTTCTTT.

In this sample, this clonotype turned up a few times. The chain couples TRBV5-4 to TRBJ2-2, with 9 nucleotides matching TRBD1. V shed 9 bases and J 1 base; nucleotides not matched to a gene: 10. The CDR3 is made up of 16 amino acids. Germline V CDR1 and CDR2: SGHNT, YYREEE (reference sequence). In DNA, the CDR3 is TGTGCCACCGGCCCCGGGACAGGGAGGAACACCGGGGAGCTGTTTTTT. Translated, it gives CATGPGTGRNTGELFF.

In the case of this clonotype: One junction end does not reproduce the germline sequence, and a read error may be involved. As DNA, the CDR3 is TGCAGCATTGAAGATTCTGGACTAGCTCGCGAGACCCAGTACTTC. Amino acids: CSIEDSGLARETQYF. The J gene is TRBJ2-5, the V gene TRBV29-1, with 8 bases fitting TRBD2. Germline CDR1 and CDR2: SQVTM and ANQGSEA. The CDR3 consists of 15 residues.

Ten or more counts support this clonotype. The chain recombines TRBV2 with TRBJ1-2, with D unresolved. The V end was cut by 7 bases, the J end by 0 bases, with 12 bases between. The CDR3 has 14 residues. The germline CDR1 and CDR2 sequences are SNHLY and FYNNEI. For the CDR3, the DNA is TGTGCCAGCAAAGGGCAAGCAGCTAACTATGGCTACACCTTC. As protein: CASKGQAANYGYTF.

This clonotype was recorded a few times. This chain links TRBV5-4 with TRBJ2-5, with 8 bases matching TRBD2. Germline lookup yields CDR1 SGHNT and CDR2 YYREEE (reference sequence). Germline trimming cut 3 bases from V and 2 bases from J; bases unmatched to any gene: 3. The CDR3 length is 14 residues. Here the CDR3 DNA reads TGTGCCAGCAGCTCCGCGGGGGGTCAAGAGACCCAGTACTTC. It codes for CASSSAGGQETQYF.

This clonotype was seen repeatedly, ten times or more. The V and J genes are TRBV5-1 and TRBJ1-6; maybe TRBD1 (5 bases). CDR3 size: 15 residues. Trimming shortened V by 4 bases and J by 4 bases, and 12 bases separated the two germline ends. Germline loops: CDR1 SGHRS, CDR2 YFSETQ. The CDR3 reads CASSVAPGYNSPLHF. Written as DNA, the CDR3 is TGCGCCAGCAGCGTAGCCCCAGGGTATAATTCACCCCTCCACTTT.

This clonotype was found many times. This chain uses TRBV20-1 with TRBJ1-4, with D possibly being TRBD1 (5 bases). This CDR3 has 15 residues. The V end lost 5 bases, the J end lost 1 base, and 14 bases lay between the germline ends. CDR1 and CDR2 from the germline V gene are DFQATT and SNEGSKA (reference sequence). The CDR3: CSALGGYGTNEKLFF. For the CDR3, the DNA is TGCAGTGCTCTCGGGGGGTACGGAACTAATGAAAAACTGTTTTTT.

This chain links TRBV24-1 with TRBJ2-5, with TRBD1 matching over 8 bases. The length of the CDR3 is 15 residues. The V gene's germline CDR1 is KGHDR and CDR2 SFDVKD. Trimming took 4 bases from V and 0 from J; bases not matched to a gene: 3. CDR3 DNA sequence: TGTGCCACCAGTGAACCGACAGGGGACCAAGAGACCCAGTACTTC. Its translation: CATSEPTGDQETQYF.

The CDR3 sequence: CASSGSPGSGANVLTF. In nucleotides, the CDR3 is TGTGCCAGCAGTGGCAGCCCCGGCTCTGGGGCCAACGTCCTGACTTTC. The V call is TRBV2, the J call TRBJ2-6; D call uncertain. With 4 bases removed from V and 0 bases from J, the gap between germline ends came to 10 bases. Germline values: CDR1 SNHLY, CDR2 FYNNEI. The CDR3 is made up of 16 amino acids.

This chain connects TRBV12-3 or TRBV12-4 to TRBJ1-5; D unclear. The CDR3 consists of 14 residues. V lost 4 bases, J lost 1 base, and 8 bases lay in between. The DNA for the CDR3 is TGTGCCAGCAGTTCCGAAACGAGCAATCAGCCCCAGCATTTT. As protein: CASSSETSNQPQHF.

This clonotype was detected many times. The gene calls are TRBV11-2 and TRBJ1-6; a possible D gene is TRBD1 (5 bases). Germline loops: CDR1 SGHAT, CDR2 FQNNGV. This CDR3 comprises 12 residues. V dropped 2 bases and J dropped 10 bases, with 6 bases sitting between them. The CDR3 region has the DNA TGTGCCAGCAGCTTAAAGGGGTCACCCCTCCACTTT. The encoded protein is CASSLKGSPLHF.

The gene calls are TRBV5-1 and TRBJ2-2; no reliable D call. From germline, CDR1 is SGHRS and CDR2 YFSETQ. V was trimmed by 1 base and J by 0 bases, leaving 7 bases between them. The CDR3 has 15 residues. CDR3 nucleotide sequence: TGCGCCAGCAGCTTGATTACGTCGAACACCGGGGAGCTGTTTTTT. It encodes CASSLITSNTGELFF.

The sample holds a few counts of this clonotype. This chain connects TRBV24-1 to TRBJ2-1, with 10 bases that match TRBD2. Germline V gives CDR1 KGHDR, CDR2 SFDVKD. V lost 3 bases and J lost 8; bases outside the gene matches: 6. The CDR3 extends over 15 amino acids. CDR3 amino acids: CATSDPSGGGYEQFF. The CDR3 DNA reads as TGTGCCACCAGTGATCCGAGCGGGGGGGGATATGAGCAGTTCTTC.

The V call is TRBV20-1, the J call TRBJ2-7; TRBD2 matches at 8 bases. The V segment lost 2 bases and the J segment 0 bases; nucleotides outside the gene matches: 6. The CDR3 sequence is 15 residues long. The germline V gene has CDR1 DFQATT and CDR2 SNEGSKA (reference sequence). The CDR3 protein is CSARRSGGSSYEQYF. CDR3 DNA: TGCAGTGCTAGACGAAGCGGGGGCAGCTCCTACGAGCAGTACTTC.